This record concerns one TCR beta chain sequence. The antigen is undetermined. The PCR made use of 60 Vbeta and 13 Jbeta primers. Profiled with immunoSEQ multiplex PCR; TCRdb holds only in-frame clones, not every one. In the table there are 160,000 or so clones, about 78% of which are singletons. The sample originates from a study of cytomegalovirus exposure and HLA in healthy donors. Across the study: A previous analysis identified approximately 110 million unique TCR beta sequences derived from 180 million or so T cells. General study findings and limits: Available immune exposure information covered CMV serostatus only. TCR beta sequences numbering fewer than 20,000 were associated with HLA alleles at 0.05 false discovery rate in a later analysis.

The CDR3 runs to 13 residues. CDR1 is SNHLY, CDR2 FYNNEI, per germline. Trimming at V came to 6 bases and at J to 5 bases, leaving 6 bases not matched to a gene. J is TRBJ2-5 and V is TRBV2, with 7 bases that match TRBD2. The TCR originated in a male donor in good health and CMV-seronegative. The sequenced sample consisted of PBMCs. The CDR3 loop reads CASRGGVGETQYF. The CDR3, as DNA: TGTGCCAGCAGGGGGGGGGTGGGGGAGACCCAGTACTTC.